Reported below is one T cell receptor beta chain. This clone appeared a single time. What this receptor recognizes is not known. No base quality values were provided; no much bigger clone lies one nucleotide off. The immunoSEQ Assay, a bias-controlled multiplex PCR, was used to amplify TCRbeta CDR3 regions from genomic DNA. The paper's processing steps were these. The number of nucleated cells in each sample was estimated by amplification of reference gene primers within the assay. To quantify the absolute abundance of each unique TCRbeta CDR3 rearrangement, sequence reads were collapsed and filtered. Productive Simpson clonality was computed per sample as the square root of Simpson's diversity index over productive rearrangements. In TCRdb, the immuneACCESS table is reduced to in-frame sequences with V and J assigned. These tables do not hold every clone; where another copy was compared, an unresolved V gene accounts for under half, and the others remain unexplained. V and J calls and clone size come straight from that table; D and trimming were deduced from the DNA. In this sample the table shows 180,000 or so clones, approximately 85% of which occur a single time. Of the sample, approximately 11% falls within the top ten clones.

V is clipped by 7 bases and J by 1 base, and the sequence between their germline boundaries is 4 bases long. The germline V gene (reference sequence) specifies LNHDA as CDR1 and SQIVND as CDR2. The CDR3 holds 11 amino acids from the cysteine to the phenylalanine. Left in the record is the CDR3 DNA by itself, 33 bases read in frame from the first base. The sample comes from a study of blood T cell repertoires in COVID-19 (dated by TCRdb to 2020 to 2021). Study-level background: The collaborator samples originated in the United States, Italy and Spain and spanned the acute and convalescent phases of COVID-19. The material from the prospective study consisted of cDNA or gDNA derived from T cells, B-cell-depleted T cells, or PBMCs. Deeply sampled blood TCRbeta repertoires from subjects exposed to, actively infected with, or recovered from COVID-19 were included in the dataset. The repertoires were released in a freely available public database intended as a resource for research on the immune response to SARS-CoV-2. Samples were obtained from the ongoing ImmuneRACE study (first 160 participants) and from about 1,300 subjects provided by 6 global collaborators. Sample metadata almost always included a de-identified subject ID, COVID-19 status, age in years and sex. Where HLA class I and class II types were available, the types were taken from metadata supplied by the sample provider, not from assay-based typing. The paper's findings and limits, for the study overall: The amount of clinical and demographic metadata varied by source and participant and was provided uncurated.

The collaborating institutions used their own protocols to collect whole blood in K2EDTA tubes. For TCRbeta analysis, collaborator samples were shipped as frozen whole blood, as isolated PBMCs, or as DNA extracted from either sample type. The TCR originated in a human donor with active or convalescent COVID-19. The donor label of this sample is uncertain. This sequence uses TRBV19 and TRBJ1-1; no D gene is confidently identified. The sample taken for sequencing was peripheral blood. The sequenced DNA: TGTGCCAGTAATAAGAACACTGAAGCTTTCTTT. Protein translation: CASNKNTEAFF.